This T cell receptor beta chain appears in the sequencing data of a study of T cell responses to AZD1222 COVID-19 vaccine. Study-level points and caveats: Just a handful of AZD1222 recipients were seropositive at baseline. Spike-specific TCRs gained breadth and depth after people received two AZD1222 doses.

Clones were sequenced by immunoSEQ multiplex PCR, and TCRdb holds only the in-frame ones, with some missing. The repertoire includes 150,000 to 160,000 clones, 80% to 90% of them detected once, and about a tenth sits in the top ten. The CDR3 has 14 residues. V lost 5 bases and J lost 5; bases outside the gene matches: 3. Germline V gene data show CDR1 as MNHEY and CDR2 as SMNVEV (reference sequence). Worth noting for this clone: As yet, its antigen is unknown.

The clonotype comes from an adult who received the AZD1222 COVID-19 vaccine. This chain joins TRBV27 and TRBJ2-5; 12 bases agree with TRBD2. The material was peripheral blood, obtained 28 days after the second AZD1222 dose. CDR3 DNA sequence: TGTGCCAGCAGTCAAGGGACTAGCGGGGAGACCCAGTACTTC. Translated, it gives CASSQGTSGETQYF.